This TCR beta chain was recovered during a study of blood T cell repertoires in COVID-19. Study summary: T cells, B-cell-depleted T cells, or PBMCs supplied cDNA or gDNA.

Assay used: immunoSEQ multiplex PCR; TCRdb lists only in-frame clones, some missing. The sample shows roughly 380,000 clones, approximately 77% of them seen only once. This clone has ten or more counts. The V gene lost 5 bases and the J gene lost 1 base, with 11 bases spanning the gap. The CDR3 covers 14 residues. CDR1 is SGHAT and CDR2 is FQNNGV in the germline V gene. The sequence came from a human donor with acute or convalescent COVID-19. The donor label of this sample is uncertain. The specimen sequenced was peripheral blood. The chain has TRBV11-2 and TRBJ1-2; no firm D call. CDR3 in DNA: TGTGCCAGCAGCCGTTCGGGAATTAACTATGGCTACACCTTC. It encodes CASSRSGINYGYTF.